The present T cell receptor beta chain was sequenced within a study of OX40 agonist ivuxolimab in advanced cancers. On the study more broadly: An agonistic anti-OX40 (CD134) antibody, ivuxolimab, was used to treat the patients. Study-level results: At 0.1 to 3.0 mg/kg, clonal expansion of CD4+ and CD8+ blood T cells had occurred by week 6.

The CDR3 spans 13 residues. The V end lost 0 bases, the J end lost 4 bases, and 4 bases lay between the germline ends. Germline assignment: CDR1 MGHRA and CDR2 YSYEKL. With autoimmune disease history or systemic immunosuppression, patients were excluded. On cycle 4 day 1 and cycle 7 day 1, as well as at baseline, blood was sampled. This clone was found a few times. Its antigen is unknown. TCRdb keeps only in-frame clones here, not all; method: immunoSEQ multiplex PCR. The sample lists 30,000 to 45,000 clones; less than 90% were seen once. The TCR originated in an adult with an advanced solid tumor such as melanoma, head and neck, liver or kidney cancer. The sequences come from CD4+ or CD8+ T cells sorted from blood, collected in a trial of the OX40 agonist ivuxolimab. The chain couples TRBV4-1 to TRBJ2-1, with D unresolved. The CDR3 here is CASSQEWYNEQFF. In DNA, the CDR3 is TGCGCCAGCAGCCAAGAGTGGTACAATGAGCAGTTCTTC.